Listed here are 12 T cell receptor beta chains from one sample, sequenced in a study of Ad26.COV2.S vaccination and SARS-CoV-2 variants. Produced via immunoSEQ multiplex PCR; TCRdb's table is partial and in-frame only. The repertoire holds about 680,000 clones, with around 92% as singletons. As to treatment: about 20 received Ad26.COV2.S at low or high dose, single or two shots; 5 received placebo; per-sample allocation not given. Collection of samples fell on day 63 after the first vaccine or placebo injection. This sample comprised peripheral blood, obtained in a trial of Ad26.COV2.S vaccine versus placebo. The receptors originated from a person aged 18-65 years who received the Ad26.COV2.S COVID-19 vaccine or a placebo.

The gene calls are TRBV2 and TRBJ2-3; TRBD2 is a possible D gene (6 bases). The CDR3 sequence is 14 residues long. Trimming took 8 bases from V and 13 from J, leaving 25 bases between them. CDR1 and CDR2 (germline): SNHLY, FYNNEI. The CDR3 here is CASEGVSGGTQKYF. CDR3 sequence (DNA): TGTGCCAGCGAGGGAGTTAGCGGCGGGACTCAAAAGTATTTT.

The chain is built from TRBV18 and TRBJ2-1; D unresolved. V was cut by 2 bases and J by 5 bases, with 13 bases left in between. This CDR3 region has 15 residues. Germline CDR1 KGHSH, CDR2 LQKENI. CDR3 protein: CASSPSSQPNNEQFF. The CDR3 DNA is TGTGCCAGCTCACCAAGTTCCCAGCCTAACAATGAGCAGTTCTTC.

This sequence joins TRBV19 and TRBJ2-3; 7 nucleotides align to TRBD2. CDR3 length: 18 residues. In germline, CDR1 is LNHDA, CDR2 SQIVND (reference sequence). The V and J ends lost 5 bases and 2 bases, in that order; junction bases with no gene match: 16. The CDR3 sequence: CASSFTPLKAGFTDTQYF. CDR3 in DNA: TGTGCCAGTAGTTTTACCCCCCTTAAAGCGGGGTTCACAGATACGCAGTATTTT.

This chain connects TRBV13 to TRBJ2-5, with 11 nucleotides matching TRBD2. V lost 9 bases and J lost 5; bases outside the gene matches: 5. CDR3 length: 13 amino acids. Germline CDR1 PRHDT, CDR2 FYEKMQ (reference sequence). The CDR3 region is CASGTSGGETQYF. CDR3 nucleotide sequence: TGTGCCAGTGGGACTAGCGGTGGGGAGACCCAGTACTTC.

The chain recombines TRBV6-5 with TRBJ1-1; 10 nucleotides align to TRBD1. CDR1 is MNHEY and CDR2 is SVGAGI in the germline V gene. Trimming removed 4 bases from V and 11 bases from J; junction bases left unmatched: 10. This CDR3 has 14 residues. The CDR3 here is CASSSPRQGAVAFF. The CDR3 DNA reads TGTGCCAGCAGTTCACCGAGACAGGGGGCTGTGGCTTTCTTT.

Notes on this clone: Distinct nucleotide sequences in the sample also encode this CDR3. This chain uses TRBV7-3 with TRBJ2-5; perhaps TRBD2 as D (6 bases). The CDR3 totals 13 residues. CDR1 is SGHTA, CDR2 FQGTGA, per germline. The V and J ends lost 0 bases and 4 bases respectively, with 6 bases between them. The CDR3 DNA reads TGTGCCAGCAGCTTAACGGGGGGAGAGACCCAGTACTTC. Translated: CASSLTGGETQYF.

V and J are TRBV20-1 and TRBJ2-1; D uncertain. The CDR3 has 11 amino acids. V dropped 6 bases and J dropped 9 bases, with 12 bases sitting between them. Germline CDR1 is DFQATT and CDR2 is SNEGSKA (reference sequence). In nucleotides, the CDR3 is TGCAGTGCCTCCCCTGAGTTTGAGCAGTTCTTC. This translates into CSASPEFEQFF.

V and J are TRBV27 and TRBJ2-7; TRBD2 agrees at 10 bases. The CDR3 loop spans 15 amino acids. The trim removed 5 bases at V and 0 bases at J, leaving 4 bases unmatched. Germline CDR1 MNHEY, CDR2 SMNVEV (reference sequence). The CDR3 region is CASSLSSGSSYEQYF. As DNA, the CDR3 is TGTGCCAGCAGTCTCTCTAGCGGGAGCTCCTACGAGCAGTACTTC.

The chain links TRBV2 to TRBJ1-1, with a possible D match to TRBD1 (5 bases). CDR1 is SNHLY and CDR2 is FYNNEI in the germline V gene. Trimming pared 11 bases from V and 1 base from J, leaving 17 bases between. This CDR3 region has 14 residues. CDR3 sequence: CAGGATITNTEAFF. The CDR3 region has the DNA TGTGCCGGCGGGGCGACAATTACGAACACTGAAGCTTTCTTT.

The chain employs TRBV12-5 and TRBJ2-5; the D gene is possibly TRBD1 (6 bases). Trimming removed 5 bases at V and 7 bases at J, with 11 bases between. The CDR3 totals 12 residues. Germline CDR1 LGHNT, CDR2 FRNRAP. In DNA, the CDR3 is TGTGCTAGTGGTACAGGGATGTGGACCCAGTACTTC. Protein: CASGTGMWTQYF.

This rearrangement joins TRBV18 to TRBJ2-7; 11 positions match TRBD1. The CDR3 length is 14 residues. Losses at the gene ends were 4 bases for V and 3 bases for J; bases not matched to a gene: 2. CDR1 is KGHSH, CDR2 LQKENI, per germline. In DNA form, the CDR3 reads TGTGCCAGCTCACGGACAGGGGGCAACTACGAGCAGTACTTC. Its translation: CASSRTGGNYEQYF.

Remarks on this clone: The same CDR3 also results from other DNA sequences found in this sample. The rearrangement joins TRBV5-4 to TRBJ1-5, with D hard to call. Per the germline V gene, CDR1 is SGHNT and CDR2 is YYREEE (reference sequence). The CDR3 is 13 amino acids. V was shortened by 0 bases and J by 1 base, with 2 bases between the two germline ends. CDR3 coding DNA: TGTGCCAGCAGCTTGGACAGCAATCAGCCCCAGCATTTT. This encodes CASSLDSNQPQHF.